The source of this TCR beta chain is a study of T-cell memory formation after mild COVID-19. Study as a whole: TCR clusters were mostly donor specific.

TCRdb re-derived calls from the 5' RACE reads in MiXCR, one entry per CDR3 protein. The repertoire holds about 400,000 distinct CDR3 sequences, 15% to 20% seen once, with about 22% in the top ten. Concerning this clonotype itself: The antigen is unknown. The junction departs from the called germline gene at one end, perhaps through a read error.

Study results and caveats: While clones contracting from day 15 to 85 were balanced between CD4 and CD8, later expanders leaned CD4+.

The germline CDR1 and CDR2 sequences are LNHDA and SQIVND (reference sequence). This CDR3 spans 14 amino acids. The source of this sequence is a man between 18 and 35 years old who had mild COVID-19 (a few samples of this study predate the infection). Cell type and time point are not known. The chain recombines TRBV19 with TRBJ2-2, with D tentatively TRBD1 (5 bases). Material: PBMCs or a T cell subset sorted from them (not recorded which). CDR3 DNA sequence: TGTTCCAGTAGTATGCAGGGCAGAACCGGGGAGCTGTTTTTT. Its protein is CSSSMQGRTGELFF.